The entry that follows covers one T cell receptor beta chain sequence. Researchers ran the PCR with 60 Vbeta and 13 Jbeta primers. Data came from immunoSEQ multiplex PCR; TCRdb stores just in-frame clones and leaves some out. The sample holds some 150,000 clones, 75% to 85% seen once. The entry originates in a study of cytomegalovirus exposure and HLA in healthy donors. This CDR3 region has 15 residues. V lost 1 base, J lost 2 bases, and 12 bases lay in between. Per the germline V gene, CDR1 is SGHVS and CDR2 is FNYEAQ. The chain carries TRBV7-6 and TRBJ2-7; weak D call: TRBD1 (7 bases). The sequencing input was PBMCs. The TCR was taken from a woman between 45 and 60 years old in good health and CMV-seronegative. CDR3 bases: TGTGCCAGCAGCTTAGACAGGGGAGGCGCCTACGAGCAGTACTTC. It specifies CASSLDRGGAYEQYF. Full variable domain (remainder filled in from reference TRBV7-6 and TRBJ2-7): GAGVSQSPRYKVTKRGQDVALRCDPISGHVSLYWYRQALGQGPEFLTYFNYEAQQDKSGLPNDRFSAERPEGSISTLTIQRTEQRDSAMYRCASSLDRGGAYEQYFGPGTRLTVT.